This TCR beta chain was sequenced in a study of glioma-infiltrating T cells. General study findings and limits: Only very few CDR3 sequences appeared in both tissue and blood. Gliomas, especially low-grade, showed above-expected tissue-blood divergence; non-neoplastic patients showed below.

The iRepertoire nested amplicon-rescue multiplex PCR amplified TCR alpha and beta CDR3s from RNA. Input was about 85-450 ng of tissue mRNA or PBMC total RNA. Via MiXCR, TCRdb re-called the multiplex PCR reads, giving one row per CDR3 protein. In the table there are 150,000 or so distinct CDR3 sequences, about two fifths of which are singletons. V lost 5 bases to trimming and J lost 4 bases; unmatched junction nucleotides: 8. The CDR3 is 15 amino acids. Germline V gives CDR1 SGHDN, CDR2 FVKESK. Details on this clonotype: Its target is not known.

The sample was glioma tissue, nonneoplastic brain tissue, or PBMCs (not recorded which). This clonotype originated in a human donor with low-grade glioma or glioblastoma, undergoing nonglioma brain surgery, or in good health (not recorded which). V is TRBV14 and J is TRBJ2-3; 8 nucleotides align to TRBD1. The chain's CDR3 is CASSYRTGFADTQYF. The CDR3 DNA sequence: TGTGCCAGCAGCTACCGGACAGGGTTTGCAGATACGCAGTATTTT.